This TCR beta chain derives from a study of T cell responses to AZD1222 COVID-19 vaccine. TCRdb's copy holds only in-frame clones and misses some; the assay was immunoSEQ multiplex PCR. The sample contains approximately 88,000 clones, around nine tenths of which appear only once. J lost 7 bases, V lost 5 bases, and 8 bases had no gene match. Germline V CDR1 and CDR2: SGHTA, FQGNSA. The CDR3 runs 15 residues. The chain combines TRBV7-2 with TRBJ1-5; 10 bases are a match to TRBD1. This TCR was sampled from an adult who received the AZD1222 COVID-19 vaccine. Sequenced here: peripheral blood, sampled 28 days after the second AZD1222 dose. CDR3 in amino acids: CASSPDRGLQQPQHF. CDR3 coding DNA: TGTGCCAGCAGCCCTGACAGGGGGCTACAGCAGCCCCAGCATTTT.